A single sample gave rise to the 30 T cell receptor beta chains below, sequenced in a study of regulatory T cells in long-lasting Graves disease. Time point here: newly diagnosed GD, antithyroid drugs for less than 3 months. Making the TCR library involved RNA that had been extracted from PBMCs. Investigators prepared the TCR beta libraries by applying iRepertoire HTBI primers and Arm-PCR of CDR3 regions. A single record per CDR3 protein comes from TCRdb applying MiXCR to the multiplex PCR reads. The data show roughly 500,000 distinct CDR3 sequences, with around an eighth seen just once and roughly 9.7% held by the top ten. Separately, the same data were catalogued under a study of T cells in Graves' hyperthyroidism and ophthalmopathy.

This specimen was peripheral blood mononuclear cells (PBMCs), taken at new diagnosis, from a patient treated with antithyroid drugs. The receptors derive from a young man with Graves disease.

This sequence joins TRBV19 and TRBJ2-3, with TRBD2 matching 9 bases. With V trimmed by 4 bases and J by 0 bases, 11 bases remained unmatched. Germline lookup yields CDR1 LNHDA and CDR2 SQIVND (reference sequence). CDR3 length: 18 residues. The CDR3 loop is CASSTQIRLAASTDTQYF. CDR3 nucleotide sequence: TGTGCCAGTAGTACCCAGATAAGACTAGCGGCTAGCACAGATACGCAGTATTTT.

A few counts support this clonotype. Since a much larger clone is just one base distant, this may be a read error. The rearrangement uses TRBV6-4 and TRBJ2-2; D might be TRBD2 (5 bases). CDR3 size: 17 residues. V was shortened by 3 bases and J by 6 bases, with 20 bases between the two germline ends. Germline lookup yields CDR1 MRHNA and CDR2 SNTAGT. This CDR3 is CASSEMVVGGGAGELFF. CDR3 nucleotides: TGTGCCAGCAGTGAAATGGTAGTGGGCGGAGGCGCCGGGGAGCTGTTTTTT.

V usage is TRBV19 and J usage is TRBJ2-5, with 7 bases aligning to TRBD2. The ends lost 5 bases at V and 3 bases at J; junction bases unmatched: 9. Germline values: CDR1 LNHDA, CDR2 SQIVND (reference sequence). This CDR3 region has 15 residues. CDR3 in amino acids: CASSPIGAGEETQYF. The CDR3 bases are TGTGCCAGTAGTCCGATCGGGGCGGGGGAAGAGACCCAGTACTTC.

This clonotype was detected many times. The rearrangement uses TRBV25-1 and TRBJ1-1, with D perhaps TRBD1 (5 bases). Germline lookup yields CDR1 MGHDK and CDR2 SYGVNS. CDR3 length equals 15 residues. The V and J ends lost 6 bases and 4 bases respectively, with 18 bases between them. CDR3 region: CASRFRDGLLTEAFF. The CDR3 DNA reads TGTGCCAGCAGATTCCGGGACGGCCTGCTCACTGAAGCTTTCTTT.

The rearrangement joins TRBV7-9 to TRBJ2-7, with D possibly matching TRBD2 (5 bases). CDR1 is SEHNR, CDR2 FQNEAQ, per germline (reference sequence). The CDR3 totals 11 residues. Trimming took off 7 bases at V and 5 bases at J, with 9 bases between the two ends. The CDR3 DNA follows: TGTGCCAGCACCGGGAATAACGAGCAGTACTTC. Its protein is CASTGNNEQYF. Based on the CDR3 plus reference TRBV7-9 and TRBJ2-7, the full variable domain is DTGVSQNPRHKITKRGQNVTFRCDPISEHNRLYWYRQTLGQGPEFLTYFQNEAQLEKSRLLSDRFSAERPKGSFSTLEIQRTEQGDSAMYLCASTGNNEQYFGPGTRLTVT.

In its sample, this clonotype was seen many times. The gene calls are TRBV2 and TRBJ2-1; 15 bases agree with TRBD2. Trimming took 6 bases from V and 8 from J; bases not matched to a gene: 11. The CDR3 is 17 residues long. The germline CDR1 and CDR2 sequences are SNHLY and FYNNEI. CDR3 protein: CASSNGLAGGLGDEQFF. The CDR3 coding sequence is TGTGCCAGCAGCAATGGACTAGCGGGAGGGTTGGGCGATGAGCAGTTCTTC.

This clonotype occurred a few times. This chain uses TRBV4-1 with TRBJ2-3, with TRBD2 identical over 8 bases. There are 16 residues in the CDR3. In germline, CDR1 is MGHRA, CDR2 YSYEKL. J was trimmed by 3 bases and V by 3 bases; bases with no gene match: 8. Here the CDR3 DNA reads TGCGCCAGCAGCCACCTTAGCGGGATTGGGACAGATACGCAGTATTTT. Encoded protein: CASSHLSGIGTDTQYF.

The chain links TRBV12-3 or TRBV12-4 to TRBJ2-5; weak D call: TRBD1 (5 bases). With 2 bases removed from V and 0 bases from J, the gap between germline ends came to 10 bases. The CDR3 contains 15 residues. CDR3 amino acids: CASSLSREYQETQYF. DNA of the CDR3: TGTGCCAGCAGTTTATCCAGGGAATACCAAGAGACCCAGTACTTC.

CDR3 protein: CSARPREGRGGVNTDTQYF. CDR3 bases: TGCAGTGCTAGACCGCGGGAGGGCCGGGGGGGAGTGAACACAGATACGCAGTATTTT. The chain couples TRBV20-1 to TRBJ2-3; 9 bases fit TRBD2. Trimming took 2 bases from V and 2 from J; bases not matched to a gene: 17. CDR1 and CDR2 from the germline V gene are DFQATT and SNEGSKA (reference sequence). The CDR3 totals 19 residues.

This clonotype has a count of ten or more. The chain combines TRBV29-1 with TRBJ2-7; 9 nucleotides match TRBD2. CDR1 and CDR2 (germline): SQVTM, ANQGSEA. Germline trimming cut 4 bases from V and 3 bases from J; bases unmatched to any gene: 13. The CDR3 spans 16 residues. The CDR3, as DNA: TGCAGCGTTGTGATTTTGGGGACTAGCCTATTCTACGAGCAGTACTTC. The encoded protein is CSVVILGTSLFYEQYF.

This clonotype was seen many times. CDR3 nucleotides: TGTGCCAGCAGTAAAAGGGACAGGGGAGCGTTCCAGCCCCAGCATTTT. It translates to CASSKRDRGAFQPQHF. The chain carries TRBV6-1 and TRBJ1-5; TRBD1 aligns across 10 bases. V was pared by 5 bases and J by 7 bases, with 11 bases of the junction left unmatched. The length of the CDR3 is 16 residues. Germline CDR1 and CDR2: MNHNS and SASEGT.

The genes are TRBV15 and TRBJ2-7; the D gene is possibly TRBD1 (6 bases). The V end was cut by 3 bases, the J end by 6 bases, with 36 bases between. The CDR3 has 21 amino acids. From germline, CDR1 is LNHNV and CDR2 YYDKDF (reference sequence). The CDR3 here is CATSSPGHLTNWRSPDGEQYF. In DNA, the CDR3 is TGTGCCACCAGCAGCCCGGGACACCTAACGAACTGGCGGAGTCCCGATGGCGAGCAGTACTTC.

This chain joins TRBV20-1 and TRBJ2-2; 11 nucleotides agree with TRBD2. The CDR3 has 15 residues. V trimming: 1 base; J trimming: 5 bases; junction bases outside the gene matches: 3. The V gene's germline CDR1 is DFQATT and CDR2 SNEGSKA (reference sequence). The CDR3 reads CSARVAGGPTGELFF. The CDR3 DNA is TGCAGTGCTAGAGTAGCGGGAGGGCCAACCGGGGAGCTGTTTTTT.

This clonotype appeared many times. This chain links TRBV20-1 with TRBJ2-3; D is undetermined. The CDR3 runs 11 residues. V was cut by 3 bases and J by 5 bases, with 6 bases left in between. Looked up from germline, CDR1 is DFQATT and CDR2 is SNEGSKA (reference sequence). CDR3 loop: CSARKVDTQYF. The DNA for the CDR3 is TGCAGTGCTAGGAAAGTAGATACGCAGTATTTT.

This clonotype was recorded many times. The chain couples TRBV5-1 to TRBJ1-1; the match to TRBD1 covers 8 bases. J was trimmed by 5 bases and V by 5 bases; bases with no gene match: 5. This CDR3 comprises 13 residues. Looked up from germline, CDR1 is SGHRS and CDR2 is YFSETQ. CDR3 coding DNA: TGCGCCAGCAGTGGACAGGGATTAACTGAAGCTTTCTTT. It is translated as CASSGQGLTEAFF. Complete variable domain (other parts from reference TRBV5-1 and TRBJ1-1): KAGVTQTPRYLIKTRGQQVTLSCSPISGHRSVSWYQQTPGQGLQFLFEYFSETQRNKGNFPGRFSGRQFSNSRSEMNVSTLELGDSALYLCASSGQGLTEAFFGQGTRLTVV.

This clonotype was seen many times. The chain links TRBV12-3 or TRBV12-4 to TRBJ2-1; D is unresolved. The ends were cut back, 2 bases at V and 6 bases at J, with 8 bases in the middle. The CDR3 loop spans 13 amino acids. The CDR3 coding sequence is TGTGCCAGCAGTTTACCCCTCACCAATGAGCAGTTCTTC. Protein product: CASSLPLTNEQFF.

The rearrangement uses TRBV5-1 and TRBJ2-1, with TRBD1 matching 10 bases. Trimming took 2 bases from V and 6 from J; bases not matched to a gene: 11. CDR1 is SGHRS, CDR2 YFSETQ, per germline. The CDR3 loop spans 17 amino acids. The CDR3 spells CASSFSLRDRGFNEQFF. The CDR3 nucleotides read TGCGCCAGCAGCTTCTCTCTCCGGGACAGGGGATTCAATGAGCAGTTCTTC.

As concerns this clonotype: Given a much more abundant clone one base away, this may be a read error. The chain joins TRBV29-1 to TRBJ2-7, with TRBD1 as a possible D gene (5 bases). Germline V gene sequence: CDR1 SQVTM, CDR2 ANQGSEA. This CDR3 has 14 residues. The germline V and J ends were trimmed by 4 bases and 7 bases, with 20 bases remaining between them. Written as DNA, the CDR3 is TGCAGCGTTGGGTTGGGGCGTGTGGCTCAAGAGCAGTACTTC. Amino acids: CSVGLGRVAQEQYF.

The CDR3 loop is CSASGTSGRSEQFF. DNA of the CDR3: TGCAGTGCGTCCGGGACTAGCGGGAGATCTGAGCAGTTCTTC. The chain uses TRBV20-1 and TRBJ2-1, with 14 bases aligning to TRBD2. The J segment lost 9 bases and the V segment lost 6 bases, leaving 7 bases of the junction unmatched. CDR1 and CDR2 from the germline V gene are DFQATT and SNEGSKA (reference sequence). CDR3 size: 14 residues.

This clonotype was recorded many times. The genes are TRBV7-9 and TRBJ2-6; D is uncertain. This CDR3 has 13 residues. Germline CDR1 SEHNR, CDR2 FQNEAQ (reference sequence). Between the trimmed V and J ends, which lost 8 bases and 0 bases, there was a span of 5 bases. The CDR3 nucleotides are TGTGCCAGCGGAAACTCTGGGGCCAACGTCCTGACTTTC. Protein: CASGNSGANVLTF. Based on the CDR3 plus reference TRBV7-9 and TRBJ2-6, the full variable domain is DTGVSQNPRHKITKRGQNVTFRCDPISEHNRLYWYRQTLGQGPEFLTYFQNEAQLEKSRLLSDRFSAERPKGSFSTLEIQRTEQGDSAMYLCASGNSGANVLTFGAGSRLTVL.

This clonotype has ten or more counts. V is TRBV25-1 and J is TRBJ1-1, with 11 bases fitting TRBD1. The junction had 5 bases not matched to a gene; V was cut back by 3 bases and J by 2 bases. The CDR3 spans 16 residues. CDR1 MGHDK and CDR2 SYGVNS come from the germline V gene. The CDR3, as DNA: TGTGCCAGCAGTGAGGCGGGGACAGGGGGTAACACTGAAGCTTTCTTT. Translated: CASSEAGTGGNTEAFF.

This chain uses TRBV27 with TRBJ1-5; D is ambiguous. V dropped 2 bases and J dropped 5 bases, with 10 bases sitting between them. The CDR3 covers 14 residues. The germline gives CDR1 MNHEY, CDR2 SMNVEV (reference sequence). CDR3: CASSLRGSDQPQHF. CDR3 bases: TGTGCCAGCAGTTTACGAGGGTCGGATCAGCCCCAGCATTTT.

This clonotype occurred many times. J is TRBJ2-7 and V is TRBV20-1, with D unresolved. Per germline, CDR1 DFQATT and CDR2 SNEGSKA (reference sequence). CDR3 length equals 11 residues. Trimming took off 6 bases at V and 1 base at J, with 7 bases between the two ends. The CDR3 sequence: CSAYGSYEQYF. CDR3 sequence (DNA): TGCAGTGCGTATGGGTCCTACGAGCAGTACTTC.

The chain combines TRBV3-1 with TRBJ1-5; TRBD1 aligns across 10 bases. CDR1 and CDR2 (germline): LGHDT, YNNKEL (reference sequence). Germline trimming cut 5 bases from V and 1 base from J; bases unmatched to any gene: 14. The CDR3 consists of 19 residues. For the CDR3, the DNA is TGTGCCAGCAGCGCCAGCCGGGACAGGGGTCCCTCGAGCAATCAGCCCCAGCATTTT. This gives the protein CASSASRDRGPSSNQPQHF.

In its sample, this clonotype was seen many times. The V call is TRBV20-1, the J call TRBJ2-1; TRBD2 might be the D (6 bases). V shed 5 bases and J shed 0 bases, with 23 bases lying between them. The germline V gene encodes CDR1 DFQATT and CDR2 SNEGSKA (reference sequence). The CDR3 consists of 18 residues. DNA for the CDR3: TGCAGTGCTCCCGTGGCGGACACCGCGGGGAGCTCCTACAATGAGCAGTTCTTC. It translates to CSAPVADTAGSSYNEQFF.

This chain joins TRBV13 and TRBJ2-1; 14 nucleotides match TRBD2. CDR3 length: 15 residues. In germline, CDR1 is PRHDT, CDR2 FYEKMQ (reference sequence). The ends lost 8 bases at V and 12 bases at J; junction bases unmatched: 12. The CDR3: CASGSHSGTSGRQFF. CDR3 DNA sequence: TGTGCCAGCGGATCTCATTCCGGGACTAGCGGGAGGCAGTTCTTC. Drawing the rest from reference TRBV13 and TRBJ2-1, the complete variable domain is AAGVIQSPRHLIKEKRETATLKCYPIPRHDTVYWYQQGPGQDPQFLISFYEKMQSDKGSIPDRFSAQQFSDYHSELNMSSLELGDSALYFCASGSHSGTSGRQFFGPGTRLTVL.

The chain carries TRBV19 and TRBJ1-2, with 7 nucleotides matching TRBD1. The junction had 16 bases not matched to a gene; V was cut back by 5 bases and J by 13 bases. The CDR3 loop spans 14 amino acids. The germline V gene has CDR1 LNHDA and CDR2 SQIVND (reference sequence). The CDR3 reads CASSSSYRGVVPTF. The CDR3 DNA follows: TGTGCCAGTAGTTCCTCCTACAGGGGCGTAGTGCCCACCTTC. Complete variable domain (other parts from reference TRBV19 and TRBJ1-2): DGGITQSPKYLFRKEGQNVTLSCEQNLNHDAMYWYRQDPGQGLRLIYYSQIVNDFQKGDIAEGYSVSREKKESFPLTVTSAQKNPTAFYLCASSSSYRGVVPTFGSGTRLTVV.

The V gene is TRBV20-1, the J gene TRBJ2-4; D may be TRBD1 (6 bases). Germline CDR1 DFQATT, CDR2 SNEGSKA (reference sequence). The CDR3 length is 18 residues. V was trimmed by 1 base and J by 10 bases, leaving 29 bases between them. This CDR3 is CSARGRVPGVPVEGIQYF. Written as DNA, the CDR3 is TGCAGTGCTAGAGGTCGAGTTCCAGGGGTCCCGGTAGAAGGGATTCAGTACTTC.

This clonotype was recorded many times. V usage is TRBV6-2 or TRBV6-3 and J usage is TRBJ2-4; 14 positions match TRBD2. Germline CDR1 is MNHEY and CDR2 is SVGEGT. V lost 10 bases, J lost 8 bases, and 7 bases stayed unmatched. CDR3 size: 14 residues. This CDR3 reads CATRTSGRRDIQYF. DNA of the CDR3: TGTGCCACTCGGACTAGCGGGAGGCGGGACATTCAGTACTTC.

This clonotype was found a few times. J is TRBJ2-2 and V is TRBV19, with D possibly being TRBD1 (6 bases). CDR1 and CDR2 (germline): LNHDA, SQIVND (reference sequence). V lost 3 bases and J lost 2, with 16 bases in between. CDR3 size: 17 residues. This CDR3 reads CASSITGTRLNTGELFF. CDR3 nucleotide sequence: TGTGCCAGTAGTATTACCGGGACAAGGCTTAACACCGGGGAGCTGTTTTTT.